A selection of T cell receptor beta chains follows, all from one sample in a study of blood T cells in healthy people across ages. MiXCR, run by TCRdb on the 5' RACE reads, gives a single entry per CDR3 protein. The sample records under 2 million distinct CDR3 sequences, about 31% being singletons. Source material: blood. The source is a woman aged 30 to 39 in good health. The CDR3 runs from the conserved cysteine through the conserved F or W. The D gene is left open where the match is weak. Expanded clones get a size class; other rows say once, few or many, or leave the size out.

CDR3 DNA: TGCAGCGTCACCGGGCTTACTAGCGGGAGGGTAAGGTCGGCAGATACGCAGTATTTT
CDR3 protein: CSVTGLTSGRVRSADTQYF
V gene: TRBV29-1
D gene: TRBD2
J gene: TRBJ2-3
clone size: many

CDR3 DNA: TGCGCCAGCAGTCAACCGGGACAAAATTCACCCCTCCACTTT
CDR3 protein: CASSQPGQNSPLHF
V gene: TRBV4-1
D gene: NA
J gene: TRBJ1-6
clone size: NA

CDR3 DNA: TGTGCCAGCCTGGGGCGGGGGGAAGAGACCCCGTACTTC
CDR3 protein: CASLGRGEETPYF
V gene: TRBV12-3/TRBV12-4
D gene: TRBD2
J gene: TRBJ2-7
clone size: few

CDR3 DNA: TGTGCCAGCAGTTACCTATTGCGGGCACCCAATGAGCAGTTCTTC
CDR3 protein: CASSYLLRAPNEQFF
V gene: TRBV6-6
D gene: NA
J gene: TRBJ2-1
clone size: NA

CDR3 DNA: TGCAGCGTTGAGGTTAGTTCTCCGAGCTCCTACAATGAGCAGTTCTTC
CDR3 protein: CSVEVSSPSSYNEQFF
V gene: TRBV29-1
D gene: NA
J gene: TRBJ2-1
clone size: few

CDR3 DNA: TGTGCCAGCGGGACAGGGGGGTCGGCGGATACGCAGTATTTT
CDR3 protein: CASGTGGSADTQYF
V gene: TRBV12-3/TRBV12-4
D gene: TRBD1
J gene: TRBJ2-3
clone size: few

CDR3 DNA: TGTGCCATCGGCGGGGGCTCATCCACAGATACGCAGTATTTT
CDR3 protein: CAIGGGSSTDTQYF
V gene: TRBV10-3
D gene: NA
J gene: TRBJ2-3
clone size: NA

CDR3 DNA: TGTGCCAGCAGTGGAACCGAGGAGGTTGGCAGGACAGATACGCAGTATTTT
CDR3 protein: CASSGTEEVGRTDTQYF
V gene: TRBV2
D gene: NA
J gene: TRBJ2-3
clone size: few

CDR3 DNA: TGCAGTGCTAGAGATCCTGGGACAATCGGCACTGAAGCTTTCTTT
CDR3 protein: CSARDPGTIGTEAFF
V gene: TRBV20-1
D gene: NA
J gene: TRBJ1-1
clone size: few

CDR3 DNA: TGTGCCAGCAGTTTTGACAGACAGCAGTTCTTC
CDR3 protein: CASSFDRQQFF
V gene: TRBV12-3/TRBV12-4
D gene: NA
J gene: TRBJ2-1
clone size: NA

CDR3 DNA: TGTGCCAGCAGTTCTCTAGCGGGAGGATGGAAAGAGACCCAGTACTTC
CDR3 protein: CASSSLAGGWKETQYF
V gene: TRBV27
D gene: TRBD2
J gene: TRBJ2-5
clone size: NA

CDR3 DNA: TGTGCCAGCAGTGACGAGCGGGGACCCCAATATACGCAGTATTTT
CDR3 protein: CASSDERGPQYTQYF
V gene: TRBV6-7
D gene: TRBD2
J gene: TRBJ2-3
clone size: once

CDR3 DNA: TGTGCCAGCAGCGTAACCTCCGGGGTTACAGAGACCCAGTACTTC
CDR3 protein: CASSVTSGVTETQYF
V gene: TRBV9
D gene: NA
J gene: TRBJ2-5
clone size: few

CDR3 DNA: TGTGCCAGCAGTTCGGCCGGACAGGGGTCTTACGAGCAGTACTTC
CDR3 protein: CASSSAGQGSYEQYF
V gene: TRBV27
D gene: TRBD1
J gene: TRBJ2-7
clone size: NA

CDR3 DNA: TGTGCCAGCAGTTTCGTAGACTCCTACAATGAGCAGTTCTTC
CDR3 protein: CASSFVDSYNEQFF
V gene: TRBV28
D gene: NA
J gene: TRBJ2-1
clone size: few

CDR3 DNA: TGTGCCAGTAACAAGCGAGCTAGCACAGATACGCAGTATTTT
CDR3 protein: CASNKRASTDTQYF
V gene: TRBV19
D gene: NA
J gene: TRBJ2-3
clone size: NA